The sequence of this T cell receptor beta chain was determined in a study of blood T cell repertoires in COVID-19. Study as a whole: PBMCs, B-cell-depleted T cells, or T cells provided the cDNA or gDNA that made up the material.

Sequenced by immunoSEQ multiplex PCR; TCRdb stores in-frame clones only, minus some. The sample carries tens of thousands of clones, roughly four fifths recorded once. The V gene lost 5 bases and the J gene lost 2 bases, with 10 bases spanning the gap. The CDR3 loop spans 14 amino acids. Germline CDR1 reads LNHDA; CDR2 reads SQIVND (reference sequence). This TCR derives from a man between 65 and 80 years old with acute or convalescent COVID-19. V gene TRBV19 combines with J gene TRBJ1-3; maybe TRBD1 (6 bases). Sequencing used peripheral blood. CDR3 amino acids: CASSPRGPGNTIYF. The CDR3 DNA follows: TGTGCCAGTAGTCCCAGGGGACCTGGAAACACCATATATTTT.